The rows below give T cell receptor beta chains drawn from one sample of a study of T cell responses to AZD1222 COVID-19 vaccine. The data were produced by immunoSEQ multiplex PCR, yet TCRdb's version contains in-frame clones alone and is incomplete. The data show around 190,000 clones, with approximately 92% seen just once and 1% to 1.5% held by the top ten. The sequencing used peripheral blood, collected on day 0 of AZD1222 vaccination. These receptors came from an adult in good health. CDR3s include the opening cysteine and the closing phenylalanine or tryptophan. The order of the fields is V gene, clone size, D gene, J gene, CDR3 protein, CDR3 DNA. The D gene is left open where the match is weak. Not all rows give a size; the values are once, few, many and, for expanded clones, a class.

TRBV2	NA	NA	TRBJ2-2	CASSEAPGDSNTGELFF	TGTGCCAGCAGTGAAGCTCCCGGGGACTCAAACACCGGGGAGCTGTTTTTT
TRBV15	once	TRBD2	TRBJ2-1	CATSRDRLVGGRNEQFF	TGTGCCACCAGCAGAGATAGGCTTGTGGGGGGGAGGAATGAGCAGTTCTTC
TRBV12-5	NA	TRBD1	TRBJ2-3	CASGLGQGVADTQYF	TGTGCTAGTGGTTTGGGACAGGGGGTGGCAGATACGCAGTATTTT
TRBV24-1	NA	NA	TRBJ2-2	CATRGGRGTGELFF	TGTGCCACCAGGGGGGGCCGCGGCACCGGGGAGCTGTTTTTT
TRBV19	NA	TRBD1	TRBJ1-1	CASSTRDRGNTEAFF	TGTGCCAGTAGCACCAGGGACAGGGGCAACACTGAAGCTTTCTTT
TRBV18	NA	NA	TRBJ2-7	CASSLPTGPSEQYF	TGTGCCAGCTCACTACCTACAGGGCCTTCCGAGCAGTACTTC
TRBV7-6	NA	NA	TRBJ2-1	CASSLREWSQSDSNEQFF	TGTGCCAGCAGCTTAAGGGAATGGAGCCAGTCCGACTCGAATGAGCAGTTCTTC
TRBV28	once	NA	TRBJ1-1	CASSFAFVRGGPEAFF	TGTGCCAGCAGTTTCGCATTTGTTCGGGGAGGGCCTGAAGCTTTCTTT
TRBV5-1	NA	NA	TRBJ1-2	CASSLGTGGYYGYTF	TGCGCCAGCAGCTTGGGGACGGGGGGTTACTATGGCTACACCTTC
TRBV18	NA	NA	TRBJ1-4	CASSPFPGRQNEKLFF	TGTGCCAGCTCACCTTTCCCGGGACGGCAGAATGAAAAACTGTTTTTT
TRBV7-8	NA	TRBD1	TRBJ1-2	CASSSPGQGEHHYGYTF	TGTGCCAGCAGCTCTCCGGGACAGGGGGAACATCACTATGGCTACACCTTC
TRBV19	NA	NA	TRBJ1-4	CASRYAGINEKLFF	TGTGCCAGTAGATACGCGGGCATCAATGAAAAACTGTTTTTT
TRBV29-1	NA	NA	TRBJ2-7	CSVEKGSGLSLEQYF	TGCAGCGTTGAAAAGGGGTCAGGGCTTAGCCTCGAGCAGTACTTC
TRBV4-2	NA	TRBD2	TRBJ2-5	CASSQGTSGAETQYF	TGTGCCAGCAGCCAAGGGACTAGCGGGGCAGAGACCCAGTACTTC
TRBV3-1/TRBV3-2	NA	NA	TRBJ2-5	CATRTGGYQETQYF	TGTGCCACAAGAACCGGGGGATACCAAGAGACCCAGTACTTC
TRBV30	NA	NA	TRBJ1-3	CAWTNNAGFVNTIYF	TGTGCCTGGACAAATAATGCTGGGTTTGTTAACACCATATATTTT
TRBV19	once	NA	TRBJ1-6	CASSNEGRSPLHF	TGTGCCAGTAGTAACGAAGGACGGTCACCCCTCCACTTT
TRBV5-5	NA	NA	TRBJ1-3	CASSPSVARSGNTIYF	TGTGCCAGCAGCCCCTCTGTGGCACGCTCTGGAAACACCATATATTTT
TRBV10-3	NA	TRBD1	TRBJ1-1	CAISLTGDTEAFF	TGTGCCATCAGTCTGACAGGGGACACTGAAGCTTTCTTT
TRBV27	NA	TRBD2	TRBJ2-1	CASWRRGLAGYNEQFF	TGTGCCAGCTGGAGAAGGGGACTAGCGGGGTACAATGAGCAGTTCTTC
TRBV18	NA	NA	TRBJ1-4	CASSPGQNEKLFF	TGTGCCAGCTCACCCGGGCAGAATGAAAAACTGTTTTTT
TRBV5-1	NA	NA	TRBJ2-7	CASSPGGPYEQYF	TGCGCCAGCAGCCCCGGCGGACCTTACGAGCAGTACTTC
TRBV5-5	NA	NA	TRBJ1-3	CASSFTDPGNTIYF	TGTGCCAGCAGCTTCACGGATCCTGGAAACACCATATATTTT
TRBV18	NA	TRBD1	TRBJ1-1	CASSPGQGERAFF	TGTGCCAGCTCACCCGGACAGGGGGAAAGAGCTTTCTTT
TRBV9	NA	NA	TRBJ1-1	CASSAHGPGMNTEAFF	TGTGCCAGCAGCGCCCATGGACCAGGGATGAACACTGAAGCTTTCTTT
TRBV5-1	NA	NA	TRBJ2-2	CASSLRESTGELFF	TGCGCCAGCAGCTTGAGGGAGAGCACCGGGGAGCTGTTTTTT
TRBV2	NA	NA	TRBJ2-2	CASSVTTRGRAGELFF	TGTGCCAGCAGTGTAACGACCCGAGGTCGCGCCGGGGAGCTGTTTTTT
TRBV5-6	NA	TRBD1	TRBJ2-4	CASSYRDRVYIQYF	TGTGCCAGCAGCTACCGAGACAGGGTTTACATTCAGTACTTC